These 29 T cell receptor beta chains were all obtained from the same sample, sequenced in a study of T cell responses to AZD1222 COVID-19 vaccine. Profiling relied on immunoSEQ multiplex PCR, and the TCRdb table lists in-frame clones only, not all of them. The table lists approximately 110,000 clones, around 85% of them singletons, with over 5% in the top ten. The sequencing used peripheral blood, collected on day 0 of AZD1222 vaccination. The receptors were sampled from an adult in good health.

The chain's CDR3 is CASSDGQGASNTGELFF. CDR3 in DNA: TGTGCCAGCAGCGACGGACAGGGGGCCTCGAACACCGGGGAGCTGTTTTTT. The chain employs TRBV6-4 and TRBJ2-2; 11 positions match TRBD1. V lost 6 bases, J lost 0 bases, and 6 bases stayed unmatched. The CDR3 runs 17 residues. Germline V gives CDR1 MRHNA, CDR2 SNTAGT.

V and J are TRBV4-1 and TRBJ2-3, with 10 bases that match TRBD1. CDR3 size: 16 residues. The V segment lost 3 bases and the J segment 5 bases; nucleotides outside the gene matches: 8. The V gene's germline CDR1 is MGHRA and CDR2 YSYEKL. This chain's CDR3 is CASSQYDRGQGDTQYF. DNA for the CDR3: TGCGCCAGCAGCCAGTACGACAGGGGGCAGGGAGATACGCAGTATTTT.

In this sample, this clone turned up once. The chain has TRBV15 and TRBJ2-1; TRBD2 is a possible D gene (6 bases). This CDR3 has 14 amino acids. CDR1 is LNHNV, CDR2 YYDKDF, per germline (reference sequence). The ends were cut back, 0 bases at V and 4 bases at J, with 7 bases in the middle. CDR3 DNA sequence: TGTGCCACCAGCAGAGATGCGGGGTACAATGAGCAGTTCTTC. It codes for CATSRDAGYNEQFF.

This clone was recorded once. This chain connects TRBV5-1 to TRBJ2-7; D ambiguous. CDR1 is SGHRS and CDR2 is YFSETQ in the germline V gene. CDR3 length: 12 residues. Trimming removed 5 bases from V and 1 base from J, with 7 bases in between. CDR3 in DNA: TGCGCCAGCAGGGATACATCCTACGAGCAGTACTTC. It translates to CASRDTSYEQYF.

The chain recombines TRBV28 with TRBJ1-1; D is unresolved. Per the germline V gene, CDR1 is MDHEN and CDR2 is SYDVKM. V was shortened by 8 bases and J by 5 bases, with 18 bases between the two germline ends. This CDR3 is 14 amino acids long. The CDR3 loop is CASRDSGRVTEAFF. CDR3 coding DNA: TGTGCCAGCCGTGATTCCGGGAGGGTGACTGAAGCTTTCTTT.

This rearrangement joins TRBV19 to TRBJ1-1, with 9 bases matching TRBD1. CDR3 length: 14 amino acids. The germline CDR1 and CDR2 sequences are LNHDA and SQIVND (reference sequence). Germline trimming cut 5 bases from V and 7 bases from J; bases unmatched to any gene: 8. The CDR3 bases are TGTGCCAGTAGTTGGGACAGGGTTCTTGGTGAAGCTTTCTTT. It is translated as CASSWDRVLGEAFF.

This chain links TRBV7-6 with TRBJ1-3; 7 nucleotides match TRBD1. This CDR3 comprises 17 residues. Germline V gene sequence: CDR1 SGHVS, CDR2 FNYEAQ. The trim removed 5 bases at V and 0 bases at J, leaving 10 bases unmatched. CDR3 region: CASSPRGDRISGNTIYF. In DNA form, the CDR3 reads TGTGCCAGCAGCCCCCGGGGGGACAGAATCTCTGGAAACACCATATATTTT.

The chain is built from TRBV5-1 and TRBJ2-7; D is possibly TRBD1 or TRBD2 (6 bases each). V was pared by 3 bases and J by 0 bases, with 10 bases between. The CDR3 loop spans 14 amino acids. Germline V gene lookup returns CDR1 SGHRS and CDR2 YFSETQ. The CDR3 sequence is CASSWGAGSYEQYF. In nucleotides, the CDR3 is TGCGCCAGCAGCTGGGGGGCAGGCTCCTACGAGCAGTACTTC.

This sequence joins TRBV5-6 and TRBJ1-2, with TRBD1 matching 8 bases. The trim removed 7 bases at V and 0 bases at J, leaving 5 bases unmatched. This CDR3 comprises 14 residues. Per germline, CDR1 SGHDT and CDR2 YYEEEE. The CDR3 region is CASGRDRTNYGYTF. As DNA, the CDR3 is TGTGCCAGCGGAAGGGACAGGACTAACTATGGCTACACCTTC.

The chain employs TRBV9 and TRBJ2-5; maybe TRBD1 (6 bases). The CDR3 is 14 amino acids. Trimming left V 3 bases short and J 1 base short, with 10 bases between. Per germline, CDR1 SGDLS and CDR2 YYNGEE. The CDR3 DNA reads TGTGCCAGCAGCGGGGGACACCTCCAAGAGACCCAGTACTTC. Amino acids: CASSGGHLQETQYF.

The chain employs TRBV16 and TRBJ1-5; no clear D. Germline V gene lookup returns CDR1 KGHSY and CDR2 FQNENV. The CDR3 consists of 16 residues. V was shortened by 5 bases and J by 3 bases, with 17 bases between the two germline ends. Written as DNA, the CDR3 is TGTGCCAGCAGCGATCTTAGAGGGAAGAACAATCAGCCCCAGCATTTT. Translated, it gives CASSDLRGKNNQPQHF.

J is TRBJ1-2 and V is TRBV2; TRBD1 might be the D (6 bases). Trimming took 2 bases from V and 4 from J, leaving 14 bases between them. The CDR3 runs 15 residues. CDR1 is SNHLY and CDR2 is FYNNEI in the germline V gene. The CDR3 nucleotides are TGTGCCAGCAGTGAATTATTAGGGGGGCTCTATGGCTACACCTTC. This codes for CASSELLGGLYGYTF.

The rearrangement uses TRBV19 and TRBJ1-6; D possibly corresponds to TRBD1 (6 bases). The CDR3 is 13 residues long. The germline V gene encodes CDR1 LNHDA and CDR2 SQIVND (reference sequence). Trimming pared 9 bases from V and 10 bases from J, leaving 16 bases between. CDR3: CASRQGTRSPLHF. The CDR3 DNA reads as TGTGCCAGCCGTCAGGGGACGCGGTCACCCCTCCACTTT.

The chain uses TRBV2 and TRBJ1-2; 11 positions match TRBD1. V lost 8 bases and J lost 4; bases outside the gene matches: 3. Germline assignment: CDR1 SNHLY and CDR2 FYNNEI. This CDR3 is built from 13 residues. In DNA, the CDR3 is TGTGCCAGCGGGGACAGGGGGAGCTATGGCTACACCTTC. Its translation is CASGDRGSYGYTF.

The chain has TRBV27 and TRBJ2-1, with a possible D match to TRBD1 (6 bases). The V gene's germline CDR1 is MNHEY and CDR2 SMNVEV (reference sequence). The CDR3 loop spans 14 amino acids. The V and J ends lost 3 bases and 4 bases respectively, with 10 bases between them. The CDR3 DNA follows: TGTGCCAGCAGTTTCCCGGACAGTTACAATGAGCAGTTCTTC. Translation: CASSFPDSYNEQFF.

The chain joins TRBV7-7 to TRBJ2-3; 8 bases match TRBD1. Germline CDR1 reads SSHAT; CDR2 reads FNYEAQ (reference sequence). V lost 5 bases, J lost 1 base, and 2 bases stayed unmatched. This CDR3 contains 14 residues. Written as DNA, the CDR3 is TGTGCCAGCAGCCCGACAGGGGGCACAGATACGCAGTATTTT. It specifies CASSPTGGTDTQYF. The variable domain in full, with the rest retrieved from reference TRBV7-7 and TRBJ2-3, is GAGVSQSPRYKVTKRGQDVTLRCDPISSHATLYWYQQALGQGPEFLTYFNYEAQPDKSGLPSDRFSAERPEGSISTLTIQRTEQRDSAMYRCASSPTGGTDTQYFGPGTRLTVL.

This clone was seen a handful of times. This chain joins TRBV5-4 and TRBJ2-5; D ambiguous. V dropped 1 base and J dropped 3 bases, with 10 bases sitting between them. Germline V gene data show CDR1 as SGHNT and CDR2 as YYREEE (reference sequence). This CDR3 region has 14 residues. CDR3 sequence (DNA): TGTGCCAGCAGCTTGTCTGCCCGGGAAGAGACCCAGTACTTC. This codes for CASSLSAREETQYF.

The chain uses TRBV7-9 and TRBJ1-2, with D perhaps matching TRBD1 (6 bases). This CDR3 is built from 15 residues. CDR1 SEHNR and CDR2 FQNEAQ come from the germline V gene (reference sequence). V gave up 1 base and J gave up 1 base, with 10 bases separating them. In DNA form, the CDR3 reads TGTGCCAGCAGCTTAGAGGGGGAAATTAACTATGGCTACACCTTC. As protein: CASSLEGEINYGYTF.

Of note for this clone: Other DNA sequences in the sample encode the same CDR3. The V call is TRBV6-4, the J call TRBJ1-2; D is unclear. The ends were cut back, 2 bases at V and 2 bases at J, with 3 bases in the middle. The germline CDR1 and CDR2 sequences are MRHNA and SNTAGT. The CDR3 length is 12 residues. The CDR3 loop is CASSDRNYGYTF. CDR3 in DNA: TGTGCCAGCAGTGACCGAAACTATGGCTACACCTTC.

This sequence joins TRBV11-2 and TRBJ2-3; D perhaps matches TRBD2 (7 bases). Trimming stripped 5 bases from V and 2 bases from J, with 14 bases between. This CDR3 has 15 amino acids. CDR1 and CDR2 from the germline V gene are SGHAT and FQNNGV. In DNA form, the CDR3 reads TGTGCCAGCAGCCCACGGGGGGCCCACACAGATACGCAGTATTTT. Translated: CASSPRGAHTDTQYF. Full variable domain (outside the CDR3, taken from reference TRBV11-2 and TRBJ2-3): EAGVAQSPRYKIIEKRQSVAFWCNPISGHATLYWYQQILGQGPKLLIQFQNNGVVDDSQLPKDRFSAERLKGVDSTLKIQPAKLEDSAVYLCASSPRGAHTDTQYFGPGTRLTVL.

This sequence joins TRBV6-1 and TRBJ1-4; TRBD1 matches at 12 bases. The CDR3 sequence is 20 residues long. Germline lookup yields CDR1 MNHNS and CDR2 SASEGT. J lost 7 bases, V lost 2 bases, and 17 bases had no gene match. The CDR3 loop is CASSERLPGTGGSYAEKLFF. DNA of the CDR3: TGTGCCAGCAGTGAAAGGCTCCCCGGGACAGGGGGCTCTTACGCTGAAAAACTGTTTTTT.

CDR3 region: CASRVFSGNTIYF. CDR3 nucleotides: TGTGCCAGCAGGGTCTTCTCCGGAAACACCATATATTTT. The chain is built from TRBV6-1 and TRBJ1-3; D remains unclear. The CDR3 is 13 residues long. V was pared by 6 bases and J by 4 bases, with 10 bases between. The germline V gene encodes CDR1 MNHNS and CDR2 SASEGT.

The rearrangement uses TRBV29-1 and TRBJ2-1, with 7 nucleotides matching TRBD2. CDR3 size: 16 residues. CDR1 is SQVTM, CDR2 ANQGSEA, per germline. V shed 6 bases, J shed 7 bases, and the junction held 18 bases outside the gene matches. DNA of the CDR3: TGCAGCGTCACAGCCCGTAGAGCGGGGCCGGTAAATGAGCAGTTCTTC. Protein: CSVTARRAGPVNEQFF.

The chain is built from TRBV11-3 and TRBJ2-2; D uncertain. The CDR3 sequence is 12 residues long. Germline loops: CDR1 SGHNT, CDR2 YENEEA. The V and J ends lost 3 bases and 4 bases respectively, with 3 bases between them. The CDR3 loop reads CASSLGTGELFF. The CDR3 coding sequence is TGTGCCAGCAGCTTGGGCACCGGGGAGCTGTTTTTT.

The rearrangement links TRBV9 to TRBJ1-2; TRBD1 matches 9 bases. From germline, CDR1 is SGDLS and CDR2 YYNGEE. Trimming removed 3 bases from V and 6 bases from J; junction bases left unmatched: 6. The CDR3 covers 14 residues. CDR3 sequence reads: CASSADRGGDGYTF. CDR3 DNA: TGTGCCAGCAGCGCGGACAGGGGAGGGGATGGCTACACCTTC.

The V and J genes are TRBV5-1 and TRBJ2-1, with 8 bases aligning to TRBD1. The CDR3 consists of 16 residues. J gave up 0 bases and V 3 bases, and 5 bases lay outside the gene matches. Germline CDR1 and CDR2: SGHRS and YFSETQ. The CDR3 coding sequence is TGCGCCAGCAGCTCCCGGACAGGGAGCTCCTACAATGAGCAGTTCTTC. This encodes CASSSRTGSSYNEQFF. The full variable domain, in which reference TRBV5-1 and TRBJ2-1 provide the parts outside the CDR3, is KAGVTQTPRYLIKTRGQQVTLSCSPISGHRSVSWYQQTPGQGLQFLFEYFSETQRNKGNFPGRFSGRQFSNSRSEMNVSTLELGDSALYLCASSSRTGSSYNEQFFGPGTRLTVL.

The chain has TRBV2 and TRBJ1-2; D gene uncertain. The CDR3 contains 17 residues. CDR1 is SNHLY, CDR2 FYNNEI, per germline. V lost 2 bases, J lost 6 bases, and 22 bases lay in between. DNA for the CDR3: TGTGCCAGCAGTGAATCGTTCTGGGGAGGGTCTGGGGATGGCTACACCTTC. This codes for CASSESFWGGSGDGYTF.

In the case of this clone: The same CDR3 can be traced to other DNA sequences in this sample. The chain links TRBV12-3 or TRBV12-4 to TRBJ1-4; D not resolved. This CDR3 region has 13 residues. V was shortened by 5 bases and J by 8 bases, with 12 bases between the two germline ends. The CDR3 DNA is TGTGCCAGCAGTCTCTCCGGGGTGGAAAAACTGTTTTTT. It translates to CASSLSGVEKLFF.

This clone was seen once. The chain uses TRBV27 and TRBJ1-3; no clear D. The CDR3 has 13 amino acids. The germline V and J ends were trimmed by 2 bases and 3 bases, with 5 bases remaining between them. Germline lookup yields CDR1 MNHEY and CDR2 SMNVEV (reference sequence). The CDR3 DNA sequence: TGTGCCAGCAGTTTACAGTTTGGAAACACCATATATTTT. Protein: CASSLQFGNTIYF.